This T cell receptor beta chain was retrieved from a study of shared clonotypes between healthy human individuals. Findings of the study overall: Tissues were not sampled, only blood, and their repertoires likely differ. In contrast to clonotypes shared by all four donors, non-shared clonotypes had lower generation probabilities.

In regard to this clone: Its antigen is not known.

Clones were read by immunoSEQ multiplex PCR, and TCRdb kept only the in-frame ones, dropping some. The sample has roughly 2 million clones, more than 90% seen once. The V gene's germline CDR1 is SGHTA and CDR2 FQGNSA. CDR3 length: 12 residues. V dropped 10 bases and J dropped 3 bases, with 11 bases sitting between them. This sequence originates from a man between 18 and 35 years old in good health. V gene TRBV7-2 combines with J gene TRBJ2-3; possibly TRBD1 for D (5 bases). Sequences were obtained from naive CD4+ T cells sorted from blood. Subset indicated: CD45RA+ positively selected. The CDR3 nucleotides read TGTGCCACCTCTACAGGAACAGATACGCAGTATTTT. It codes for CATSTGTDTQYF.